The rows below give T cell receptor beta chains drawn from one sample of a study of cytomegalovirus exposure and HLA in healthy donors. TCRdb keeps only in-frame clones here, not all; method: immunoSEQ multiplex PCR. The repertoire holds 250,000 to 350,000 clones, with 75% to 90% as singletons. Input material: PBMCs. These receptors were taken from a woman aged 30 to 39 in good health and CMV-seropositive. CDR3s include the opening cysteine and the closing phenylalanine or tryptophan. The D gene is left open where the match is weak. Clone size appears in some rows only: once, few, many, or a class for an expanded clone.

J: TRBJ2-3
size: -
V: TRBV29-1
D: -
CDR3: CSVFTDGGDTQYF
DNA: TGCAGCGTTTTCACAGACGGGGGAGATACGCAGTATTTT

J: TRBJ1-2
size: -
V: TRBV5-4
D: TRBD1
CDR3: CASSRDRGYGYTF
DNA: TGTGCCAGCAGCCGGGACAGGGGCTATGGCTACACCTTC

J: TRBJ1-5
size: -
V: TRBV14
D: -
CDR3: CASSPEDGVNQPQHF
DNA: TGTGCCAGCAGCCCAGAGGACGGTGTCAATCAGCCCCAGCATTTT

J: TRBJ2-7
size: -
V: TRBV6-1
D: -
CDR3: CASSEYPTEGYEQYF
DNA: TGTGCCAGCAGTGAATATCCCACTGAGGGATACGAGCAGTACTTC

J: TRBJ1-1
size: -
V: TRBV14
D: -
CDR3: CASSQATGPPVTAFF
DNA: TGTGCCAGCAGCCAAGCTACAGGACCGCCCGTGACTGCTTTCTTT

J: TRBJ1-6
size: -
V: TRBV5-4
D: -
CDR3: CASSLGGGPNSPLHF
DNA: TGTGCCAGCAGCTTGGGTGGGGGCCCCAATTCACCCCTCCACTTT

J: TRBJ1-2
size: -
V: TRBV4-3
D: -
CDR3: CASSQERGSDYGYTF
DNA: TGCGCCAGCAGCCAAGAAAGGGGGTCTGACTATGGCTACACCTTC

J: TRBJ2-2
size: -
V: TRBV9
D: -
CDR3: CASSVVPGNTGELFF
DNA: TGTGCCAGCAGCGTAGTTCCAGGGAACACCGGGGAGCTGTTTTTT

J: TRBJ2-7
size: -
V: TRBV15
D: TRBD2
CDR3: CATSRVPAGGTYEQYF
DNA: TGTGCCACCAGCAGAGTTCCCGCGGGGGGGACCTACGAGCAGTACTTC

J: TRBJ1-5
size: -
V: TRBV28
D: TRBD1
CDR3: CASSSGDRENQPQHF
DNA: TGTGCCAGCAGCTCGGGGGACAGGGAAAATCAGCCCCAGCATTTT

J: TRBJ1-3
size: -
V: TRBV7-9
D: TRBD1
CDR3: CASSLYLGTGAISGNTIYF
DNA: TGTGCCAGCAGCTTATATCTTGGGACAGGGGCCATCTCTGGAAACACCATATATTTT

J: TRBJ2-7
size: -
V: TRBV5-1
D: TRBD2
CDR3: CASSSGVGRKTGGNEQYF
DNA: TGCGCCAGCAGCTCGGGCGTGGGACGAAAAACGGGAGGGAACGAGCAGTACTTC

J: TRBJ2-7
size: -
V: TRBV7-8
D: -
CDR3: CASSSSLVYEQYF
DNA: TGTGCCAGCAGCTCCTCGTTGGTGTACGAGCAGTACTTC

J: TRBJ2-7
size: -
V: TRBV4-1
D: -
CDR3: CASSQRRAGYEQYF
DNA: TGCGCCAGCAGCCAAAGGAGAGCTGGCTACGAGCAGTACTTC

J: TRBJ1-1
size: -
V: TRBV28
D: -
CDR3: CASRSATGYTEAFF
DNA: TGTGCCAGCAGGTCCGCCACAGGGTACACTGAAGCTTTCTTT

J: TRBJ2-7
size: -
V: TRBV15
D: TRBD2
CDR3: CATSRVGTSYEQYF
DNA: TGTGCCACCAGCAGAGTGGGGACTAGCTACGAGCAGTACTTC

J: TRBJ2-2
size: -
V: TRBV4-2
D: -
CDR3: CASSQDRDTGELFF
DNA: TGTGCCAGCAGCCAAGACAGAGACACCGGGGAGCTGTTTTTT

J: TRBJ2-3
size: -
V: TRBV28
D: -
CDR3: CASSFISIADTQYF
DNA: TGTGCCAGCAGTTTCATTAGCATCGCAGATACGCAGTATTTT

J: TRBJ2-7
size: -
V: TRBV4-1
D: TRBD2
CDR3: CASSHPSGSRYEQYF
DNA: TGCGCCAGCAGCCACCCTAGCGGGAGTAGGTACGAGCAGTACTTC

J: TRBJ1-4
size: -
V: TRBV6-5
D: -
CDR3: CASSYFRGRNEKLFF
DNA: TGTGCCAGCAGTTACTTCCGGGGTCGAAATGAAAAACTGTTTTTT

J: TRBJ2-3
size: -
V: TRBV28
D: -
CDR3: CASIRTKSSTDTQYF
DNA: TGTGCCAGCATAAGGACTAAATCTAGCACAGATACGCAGTATTTT

J: TRBJ1-6
size: -
V: TRBV7-6
D: TRBD1
CDR3: CASSPSPGQGRGYNSPLHF
DNA: TGTGCCAGCAGCCCTAGCCCCGGACAGGGGAGAGGGTATAATTCACCCCTCCACTTT

J: TRBJ1-1
size: once
V: TRBV4-3
D: -
CDR3: CASSHDLNRGTEAFF
DNA: TGCGCCAGCAGCCACGATCTTAACCGGGGCACTGAAGCTTTCTTT

J: TRBJ1-1
size: once
V: TRBV10-1
D: -
CDR3: CASSDRWWGGNTEAFF
DNA: TGCGCCAGCAGTGATCGCTGGTGGGGGGGGAACACTGAAGCTTTCTTT

J: TRBJ2-6
size: -
V: TRBV7-8
D: -
CDR3: CASSSPIPSRWSSGANVLTF
DNA: TGTGCCAGCAGCTCACCGATCCCCTCGAGGTGGAGCTCTGGGGCCAACGTCCTGACTTTC

J: TRBJ2-1
size: -
V: TRBV28
D: TRBD2
CDR3: CASSLSGNYNEQFF
DNA: TGTGCCAGCAGTTTAAGCGGGAATTACAATGAGCAGTTCTTC

J: TRBJ1-1
size: -
V: TRBV4-2
D: TRBD1
CDR3: CASSQDAGGNTEAFF
DNA: TGTGCCAGCAGCCAAGATGCAGGGGGCAACACTGAAGCTTTCTTT

J: TRBJ2-3
size: -
V: TRBV2
D: TRBD1
CDR3: CASSPGTGTTDTQYF
DNA: TGTGCCAGCAGCCCTGGGACAGGGACCACAGATACGCAGTATTTT

J: TRBJ1-1
size: -
V: TRBV5-1
D: -
CDR3: CASSLRTDGTEAFF
DNA: TGCGCCAGCAGCTTGAGGACAGACGGCACTGAAGCTTTCTTT

J: TRBJ2-5
size: once
V: TRBV9
D: -
CDR3: CASSVSSQETQYF
DNA: TGTGCCAGCAGCGTAAGTTCTCAAGAGACCCAGTACTTC

J: TRBJ2-7
size: -
V: TRBV4-2
D: -
CDR3: CASSQDIGNSNEQYF
DNA: TGTGCCAGCAGCCAGGACATTGGAAATTCAAACGAGCAGTACTTC

J: TRBJ1-1
size: -
V: TRBV6-5
D: -
CDR3: CASSPGRGNTEAFF
DNA: TGTGCCAGCAGCCCAGGGAGAGGGAACACTGAAGCTTTCTTT

J: TRBJ2-7
size: -
V: TRBV30
D: TRBD1
CDR3: CAWTSTGSGEQYF
DNA: TGTGCCTGGACTTCGACAGGGTCAGGGGAGCAGTACTTC

J: TRBJ1-5
size: -
V: TRBV2
D: -
CDR3: CASGVTRSGFRPPQHF
DNA: TGTGCCAGCGGGGTCACCAGGTCTGGTTTTCGTCCGCCCCAGCATTTT

J: TRBJ1-2
size: -
V: TRBV9
D: -
CDR3: CASSVNSHNYGYTF
DNA: TGTGCCAGCAGCGTGAACAGCCATAACTATGGCTACACCTTC

J: TRBJ2-1
size: -
V: TRBV6-1
D: -
CDR3: CASDRDTNRYNEQFF
DNA: TGTGCCAGCGATCGGGATACAAACCGATACAATGAGCAGTTCTTC

J: TRBJ2-7
size: -
V: TRBV30
D: -
CDR3: CAWSVPVPTYEQYF
DNA: TGTGCCTGGAGTGTACCTGTACCCACCTACGAGCAGTACTTC

J: TRBJ2-7
size: -
V: TRBV29-1
D: -
CDR3: CSVEDTRSSYEQYF
DNA: TGCAGCGTTGAAGATACACGCTCCTCCTACGAGCAGTACTTC

J: TRBJ1-5
size: -
V: TRBV7-9
D: -
CDR3: CASNTGNQPQHF
DNA: TGTGCCAGCAACACCGGCAATCAGCCCCAGCATTTT

J: TRBJ1-5
size: -
V: TRBV4-3
D: -
CDR3: CASSQDGVGNQPQHF
DNA: TGCGCCAGCAGCCAAGATGGGGTTGGCAATCAGCCCCAGCATTTT

J: TRBJ2-7
size: -
V: TRBV2
D: -
CDR3: CASSEALSQIYEQYF
DNA: TGTGCCAGCAGTGAAGCGTTGTCACAAATTTACGAGCAGTACTTC